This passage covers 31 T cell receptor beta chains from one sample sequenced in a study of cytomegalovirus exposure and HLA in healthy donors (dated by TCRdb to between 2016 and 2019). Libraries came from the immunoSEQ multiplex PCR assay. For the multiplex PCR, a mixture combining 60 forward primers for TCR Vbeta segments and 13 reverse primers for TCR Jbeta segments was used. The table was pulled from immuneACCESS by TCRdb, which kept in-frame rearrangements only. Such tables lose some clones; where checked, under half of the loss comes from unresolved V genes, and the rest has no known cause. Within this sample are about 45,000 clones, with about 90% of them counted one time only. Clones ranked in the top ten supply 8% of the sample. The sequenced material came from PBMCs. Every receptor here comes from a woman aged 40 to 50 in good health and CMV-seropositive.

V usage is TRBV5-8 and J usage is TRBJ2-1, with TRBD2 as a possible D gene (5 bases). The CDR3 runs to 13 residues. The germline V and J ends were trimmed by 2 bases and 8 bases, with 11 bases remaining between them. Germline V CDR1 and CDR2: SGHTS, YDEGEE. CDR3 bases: TGTGCCAGCAGCTTAGTAGCGAACTATGAGCAGTTCTTC. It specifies CASSLVANYEQFF. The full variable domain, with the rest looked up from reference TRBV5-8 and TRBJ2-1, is EAGVTQSPTHLIKTRGQQATLRCSPISGHTSVYWYQQALGLGLQFLLWYDEGEERNRGNFPPRFSGRQFPNYSSELNVNALELEDSALYLCASSLVANYEQFFGPGTRLTVL.

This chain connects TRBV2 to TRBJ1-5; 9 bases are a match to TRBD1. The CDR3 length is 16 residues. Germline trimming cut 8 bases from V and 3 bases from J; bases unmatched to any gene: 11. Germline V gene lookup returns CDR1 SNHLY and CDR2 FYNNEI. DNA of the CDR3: TGTGCCAGCGGGGGGAGACAGGGGGGAATCAATCAGCCCCAGCATTTT. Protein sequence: CASGGRQGGINQPQHF.

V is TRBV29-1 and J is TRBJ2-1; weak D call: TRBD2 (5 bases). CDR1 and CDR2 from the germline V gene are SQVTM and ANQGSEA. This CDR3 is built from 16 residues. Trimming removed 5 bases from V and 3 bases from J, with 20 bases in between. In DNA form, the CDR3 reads TGCAGCGTTTCCGCCTGGACTTCAGGAGGCTACAATGAGCAGTTCTTC. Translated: CSVSAWTSGGYNEQFF.

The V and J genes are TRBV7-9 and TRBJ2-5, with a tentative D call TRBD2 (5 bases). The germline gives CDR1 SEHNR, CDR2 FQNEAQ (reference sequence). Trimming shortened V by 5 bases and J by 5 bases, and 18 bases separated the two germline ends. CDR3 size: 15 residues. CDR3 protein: CASSSGRVSDETQYF. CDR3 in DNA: TGTGCCAGCAGCAGCGGAAGGGTTTCGGACGAGACCCAGTACTTC.

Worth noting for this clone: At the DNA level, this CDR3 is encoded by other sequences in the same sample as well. The CDR3 nucleotides are TGTGCCAGCAGCTTAGGACAGGGCTATGGCTACACCTTC. This encodes CASSLGQGYGYTF. The rearrangement joins TRBV7-2 to TRBJ1-2; TRBD1 aligns across 7 bases. The CDR3 loop spans 13 amino acids. Germline lookup yields CDR1 SGHTA and CDR2 FQGNSA. V lost 1 base to trimming and J lost 4 bases; unmatched junction nucleotides: 0.

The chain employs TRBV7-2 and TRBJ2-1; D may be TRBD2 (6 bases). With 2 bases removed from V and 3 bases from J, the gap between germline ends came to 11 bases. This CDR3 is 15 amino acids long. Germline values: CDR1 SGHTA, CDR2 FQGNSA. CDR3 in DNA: TGTGCCAGCAGCTTATCGGGAGCAGACTACAATGAGCAGTTCTTC. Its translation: CASSLSGADYNEQFF.

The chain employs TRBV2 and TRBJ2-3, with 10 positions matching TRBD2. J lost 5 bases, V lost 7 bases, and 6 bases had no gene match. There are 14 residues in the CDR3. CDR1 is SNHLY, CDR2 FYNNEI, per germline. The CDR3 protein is CASKPSGGIDTQYF. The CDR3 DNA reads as TGTGCCAGCAAGCCTAGCGGGGGAATAGATACGCAGTATTTT.

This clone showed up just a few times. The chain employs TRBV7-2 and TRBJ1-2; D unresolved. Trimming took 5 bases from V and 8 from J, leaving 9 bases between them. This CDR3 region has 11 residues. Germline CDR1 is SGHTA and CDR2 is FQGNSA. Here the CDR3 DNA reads TGTGCCAGCAGCCTCCGTTTCGGCTACACCTTC. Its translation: CASSLRFGYTF.

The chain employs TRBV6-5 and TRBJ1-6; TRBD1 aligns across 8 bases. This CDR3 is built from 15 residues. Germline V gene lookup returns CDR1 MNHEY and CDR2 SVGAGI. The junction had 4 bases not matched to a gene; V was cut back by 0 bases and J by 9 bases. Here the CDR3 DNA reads TGTGCCAGCAGTTACTCCCGACAGGGGAGTTCACCCCTCCACTTT. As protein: CASSYSRQGSSPLHF.

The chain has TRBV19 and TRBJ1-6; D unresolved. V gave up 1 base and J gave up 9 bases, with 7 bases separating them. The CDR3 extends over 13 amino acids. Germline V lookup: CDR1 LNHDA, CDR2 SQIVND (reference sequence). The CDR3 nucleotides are TGTGCCAGTAGTATAGGATACGGTTCACCCCTCCACTTT. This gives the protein CASSIGYGSPLHF.

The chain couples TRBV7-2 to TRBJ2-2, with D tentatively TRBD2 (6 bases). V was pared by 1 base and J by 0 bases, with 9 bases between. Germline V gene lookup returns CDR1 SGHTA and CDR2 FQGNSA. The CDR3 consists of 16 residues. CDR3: CASSLDRGSNTGELFF. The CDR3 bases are TGTGCCAGCAGCTTAGATCGGGGGTCGAACACCGGGGAGCTGTTTTTT.

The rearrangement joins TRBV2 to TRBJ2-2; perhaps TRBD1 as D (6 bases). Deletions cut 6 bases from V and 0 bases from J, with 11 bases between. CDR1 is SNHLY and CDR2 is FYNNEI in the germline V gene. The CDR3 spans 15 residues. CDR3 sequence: CASSDRTSNTGELFF. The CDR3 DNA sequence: TGTGCCAGCAGCGACAGGACTTCGAACACCGGGGAGCTGTTTTTT.

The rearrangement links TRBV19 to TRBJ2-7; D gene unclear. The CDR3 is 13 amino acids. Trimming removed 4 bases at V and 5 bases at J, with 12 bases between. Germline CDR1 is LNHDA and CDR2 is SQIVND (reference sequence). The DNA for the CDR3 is TGTGCCAGTAGTACCTTCTTGGCAGACGAGCAGTACTTC. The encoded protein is CASSTFLADEQYF.

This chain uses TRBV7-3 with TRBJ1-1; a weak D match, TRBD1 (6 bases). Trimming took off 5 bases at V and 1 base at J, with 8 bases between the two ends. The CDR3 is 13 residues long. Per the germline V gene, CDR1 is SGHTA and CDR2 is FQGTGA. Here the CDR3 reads CASSKGENTEAFF. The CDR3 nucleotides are TGTGCCAGCAGCAAGGGGGAGAACACTGAAGCTTTCTTT.

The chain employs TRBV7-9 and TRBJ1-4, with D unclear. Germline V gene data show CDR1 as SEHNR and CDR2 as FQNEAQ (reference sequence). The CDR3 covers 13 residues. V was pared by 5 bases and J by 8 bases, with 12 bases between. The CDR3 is CASSEPSGEKLFF. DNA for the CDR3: TGTGCCAGCAGCGAACCGTCAGGCGAAAAACTGTTTTTT.

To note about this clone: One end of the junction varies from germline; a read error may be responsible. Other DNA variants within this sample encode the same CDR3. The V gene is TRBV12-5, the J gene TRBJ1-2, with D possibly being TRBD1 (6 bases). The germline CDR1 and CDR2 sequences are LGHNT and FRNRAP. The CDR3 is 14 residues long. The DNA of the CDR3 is TGTGCCAGTGGTTTGAGCCAGGGGTACTATGGCTACACCTTC. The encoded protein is CASGLSQGYYGYTF.

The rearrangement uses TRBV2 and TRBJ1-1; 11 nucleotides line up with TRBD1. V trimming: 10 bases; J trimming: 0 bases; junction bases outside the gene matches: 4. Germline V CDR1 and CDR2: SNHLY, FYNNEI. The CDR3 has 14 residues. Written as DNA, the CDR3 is TGTGCCACTTCGGGACAGGGGGTGAACACTGAAGCTTTCTTT. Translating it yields CATSGQGVNTEAFF.

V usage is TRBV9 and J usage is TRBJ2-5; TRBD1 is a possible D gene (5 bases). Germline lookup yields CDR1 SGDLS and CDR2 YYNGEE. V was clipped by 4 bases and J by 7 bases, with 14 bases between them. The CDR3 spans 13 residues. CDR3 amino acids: CASSPGGAGTQYF. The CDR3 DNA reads TGTGCCAGCAGCCCAGGTGGGGCCGGGACCCAGTACTTC.

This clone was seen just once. CDR3 residues: CASSPWASGGYEQFF. Written as DNA, the CDR3 is TGTGCCAGCAGCCCTTGGGCTAGCGGGGGCTATGAGCAGTTCTTC. The gene calls are TRBV7-9 and TRBJ2-1, with TRBD2 identical over 10 bases. Germline V gene sequence: CDR1 SEHNR, CDR2 FQNEAQ (reference sequence). The CDR3 is 15 amino acids. V was pared by 5 bases and J by 8 bases, with 9 bases of the junction left unmatched.

CDR3 protein: CASSVATEANYGYTF. As DNA, the CDR3 is TGTGCCAGCAGCGTAGCGACAGAGGCTAACTATGGCTACACCTTC. The rearrangement uses TRBV9 and TRBJ1-2, with D possibly matching TRBD1 (5 bases). The V end lost 0 bases, the J end lost 0 bases, and 9 bases lay between the germline ends. Germline V CDR1 and CDR2: SGDLS, YYNGEE. The CDR3 spans 15 residues.

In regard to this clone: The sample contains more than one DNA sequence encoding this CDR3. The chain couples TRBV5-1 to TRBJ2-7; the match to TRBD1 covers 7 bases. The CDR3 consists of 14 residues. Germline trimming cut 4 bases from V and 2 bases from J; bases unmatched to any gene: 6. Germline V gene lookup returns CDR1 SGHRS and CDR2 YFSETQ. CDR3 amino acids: CASSLLTGPYEQYF. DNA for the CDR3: TGCGCCAGCAGCCTCCTGACAGGGCCCTACGAGCAGTACTTC.

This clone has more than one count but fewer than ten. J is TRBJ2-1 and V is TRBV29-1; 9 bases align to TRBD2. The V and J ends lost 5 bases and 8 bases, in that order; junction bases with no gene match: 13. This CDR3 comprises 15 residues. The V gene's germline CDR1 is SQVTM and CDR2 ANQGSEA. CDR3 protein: CSVLGFSGSLDEQFF. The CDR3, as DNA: TGCAGCGTTCTAGGTTTTAGCGGGAGCCTCGATGAGCAGTTCTTC.

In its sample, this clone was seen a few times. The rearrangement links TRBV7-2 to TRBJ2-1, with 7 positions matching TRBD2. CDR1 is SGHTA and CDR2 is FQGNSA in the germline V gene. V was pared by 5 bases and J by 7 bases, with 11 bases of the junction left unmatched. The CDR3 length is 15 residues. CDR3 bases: TGTGCCAGCAGCATGTATCGGGGAGGGAAAAATGAGCAGTTCTTC. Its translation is CASSMYRGGKNEQFF.

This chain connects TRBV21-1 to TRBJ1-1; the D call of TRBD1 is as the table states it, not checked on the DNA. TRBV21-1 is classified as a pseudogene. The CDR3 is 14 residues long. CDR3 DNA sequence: TGTGCCAGCAGCAAAAGGACAGGGAGGACTGAAGCTTTCTTT. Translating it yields CASSKRTGRTEAFF.

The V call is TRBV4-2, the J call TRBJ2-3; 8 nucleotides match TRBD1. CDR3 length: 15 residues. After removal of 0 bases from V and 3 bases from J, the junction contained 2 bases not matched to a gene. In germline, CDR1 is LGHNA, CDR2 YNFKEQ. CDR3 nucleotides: TGTGCCAGCAGCCAAGACCGGACAGGGACAGATACGCAGTATTTT. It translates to CASSQDRTGTDTQYF.

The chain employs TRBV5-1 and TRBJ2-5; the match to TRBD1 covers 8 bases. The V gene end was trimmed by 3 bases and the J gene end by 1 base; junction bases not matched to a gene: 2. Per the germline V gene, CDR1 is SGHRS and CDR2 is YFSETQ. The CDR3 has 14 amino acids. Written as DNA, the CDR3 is TGCGCCAGCAGCTCTACAGGGGGCCAAGAGACCCAGTACTTC. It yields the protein CASSSTGGQETQYF.

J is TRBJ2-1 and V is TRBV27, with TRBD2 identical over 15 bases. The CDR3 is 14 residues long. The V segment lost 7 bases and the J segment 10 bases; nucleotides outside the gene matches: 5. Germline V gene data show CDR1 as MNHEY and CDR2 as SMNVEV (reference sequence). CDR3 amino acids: CASTAGTSGGEQFF. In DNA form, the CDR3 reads TGTGCCAGCACCGCCGGGACTAGCGGGGGGGAGCAGTTCTTC.

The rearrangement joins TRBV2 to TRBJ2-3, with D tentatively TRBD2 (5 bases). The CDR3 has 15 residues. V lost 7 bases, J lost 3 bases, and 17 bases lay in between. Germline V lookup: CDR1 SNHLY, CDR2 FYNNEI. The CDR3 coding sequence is TGTGCCAGCATACGCCAGCGGAGTAGTACAGATACGCAGTATTTT. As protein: CASIRQRSSTDTQYF.

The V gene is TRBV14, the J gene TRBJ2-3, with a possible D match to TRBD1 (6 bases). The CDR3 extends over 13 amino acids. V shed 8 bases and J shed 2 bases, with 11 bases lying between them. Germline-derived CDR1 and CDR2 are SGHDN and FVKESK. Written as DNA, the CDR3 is TGTGCCAGCCGAGGACAGTCCACAGATACGCAGTATTTT. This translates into CASRGQSTDTQYF.

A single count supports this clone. Here the CDR3 reads CASSIDGSTGAPEAFF. CDR3 in DNA: TGTGCCAGTAGTATAGATGGGTCGACAGGGGCCCCTGAAGCTTTCTTT. The rearrangement joins TRBV19 to TRBJ1-1; 8 nucleotides align to TRBD1. Trimming removed 0 bases from V and 6 bases from J; junction bases left unmatched: 9. The length of the CDR3 is 16 residues. Germline V gives CDR1 LNHDA, CDR2 SQIVND (reference sequence).

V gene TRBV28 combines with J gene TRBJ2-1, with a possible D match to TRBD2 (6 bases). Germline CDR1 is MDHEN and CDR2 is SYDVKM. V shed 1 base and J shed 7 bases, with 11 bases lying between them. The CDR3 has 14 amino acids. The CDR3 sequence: CASSLYGSPNEQFF. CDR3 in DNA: TGTGCCAGCAGTTTATACGGGAGTCCAAATGAGCAGTTCTTC.